The 9 T cell receptor beta chains listed next were all sequenced from one sample in a study of T cells in Graves' hyperthyroidism and ophthalmopathy. Authors of the study amplified TCR beta CDR3 regions from RNA transcripts. The HTBI set primed first-round TCR CDR3 RT-PCR. In TCRdb, the multiplex PCR reads were re-called with MiXCR into one record per CDR3 protein. The table records roughly 400,000 distinct CDR3 sequences, around 15% of them present only once. The sample consisted of blood. These receptors originate from a man in his forties or fifties with Graves' ophthalmopathy.

This clonotype was observed a few times. The chain combines TRBV5-1 with TRBJ2-4; TRBD2 agrees at 7 bases. CDR3 size: 16 residues. Looked up from germline, CDR1 is SGHRS and CDR2 is YFSETQ. J was trimmed by 6 bases and V by 4 bases; bases with no gene match: 13. The CDR3 sequence: CASSLGVAGGINIQYF. CDR3 coding DNA: TGCGCCAGCAGCCTGGGGGTAGCGGGCGGGATAAACATTCAGTACTTC.

The table lists this clonotype with many counts. J is TRBJ2-3 and V is TRBV3-1; D gene uncertain. The CDR3 sequence is 14 residues long. Germline V gene sequence: CDR1 LGHDT, CDR2 YNNKEL (reference sequence). The ends were cut back, 0 bases at V and 6 bases at J, with 10 bases in the middle. In nucleotides, the CDR3 is TGTGCCAGCAGCCAAGATACGATTGGTGATACGCAGTATTTT. Its translation: CASSQDTIGDTQYF.

This clonotype was detected ten times or more. J is TRBJ2-5 and V is TRBV28, with D perhaps given as TRBD1 or TRBD2 (5 bases each). Trimming took 6 bases from V and 5 from J, leaving 7 bases between them. Germline assignment: CDR1 MDHEN and CDR2 SYDVKM. The CDR3 is 11 residues long. The CDR3 sequence is CASRRGETQYF. Here the CDR3 DNA reads TGTGCCAGCAGGAGGGGTGAGACCCAGTACTTC.

This clonotype was observed once. V and J are TRBV6-1 and TRBJ2-7, with D unresolved. Germline V gene sequence: CDR1 MNHNS, CDR2 SASEGT. This CDR3 has 15 amino acids. Trimming took off 2 bases at V and 2 bases at J, with 13 bases between the two ends. The CDR3 bases are TGTGCCAGCAGTGAACGTCCGGGCGGTGCCTACGAGCAGTACTTC. Translated, it gives CASSERPGGAYEQYF.

The chain joins TRBV7-9 to TRBJ2-3; TRBD1 matches at 10 bases. Germline CDR1 is SEHNR and CDR2 is FQNEAQ (reference sequence). Losses at the gene ends were 3 bases for V and 4 bases for J; bases not matched to a gene: 10. CDR3 length: 17 amino acids. CDR3 nucleotide sequence: TGTGCCAGCAGCTTTAATCTCGGGACAGGGGTCCCAGATACGCAGTATTTT. It codes for CASSFNLGTGVPDTQYF.

This chain uses TRBV29-1 with TRBJ2-5; D is uncertain. The ends were cut back, 7 bases at V and 5 bases at J, with 11 bases in the middle. The V gene's germline CDR1 is SQVTM and CDR2 ANQGSEA. This CDR3 contains 11 residues. CDR3 sequence reads: CSAETAETQYF. In DNA form, the CDR3 reads TGCAGCGCCGAAACTGCGGAGACCCAGTACTTC.

The rearrangement uses TRBV9 and TRBJ2-1; D is uncertain. Germline assignment: CDR1 SGDLS and CDR2 YYNGEE. The CDR3 contains 12 residues. V was pared by 4 bases and J by 7 bases, with 9 bases between. CDR3 in DNA: TGTGCCAGCAGCCAGTCGCCAAATGAGCAGTTCTTC. This codes for CASSQSPNEQFF.

This clonotype has ten or more counts. This chain connects TRBV2 to TRBJ2-1; 9 bases are shared with TRBD2. The ends lost 1 base at V and 1 base at J; junction bases unmatched: 2. The CDR3 has 16 residues. Looked up from germline, CDR1 is SNHLY and CDR2 is FYNNEI. This CDR3 is CASSEGTSASYNEQFF. The CDR3 DNA reads as TGTGCCAGCAGTGAAGGGACTAGCGCTTCCTACAATGAGCAGTTCTTC.

In this sample, this clonotype turned up a few times. The chain employs TRBV29-1 and TRBJ2-1; D possibly uses TRBD1 or TRBD2 (5 bases each). CDR1 is SQVTM, CDR2 ANQGSEA, per germline. This CDR3 is 15 amino acids long. Trimming removed 6 bases at V and 4 bases at J, with 19 bases between. The CDR3 DNA reads TGCAGCGTACCCGGGACGTGGCCTGAATACAATGAGCAGTTCTTC. This sequence encodes CSVPGTWPEYNEQFF.